The next 20 T cell receptor beta chains were all read from a single sample in a study of regulatory T cells in long-lasting Graves disease. According to the study, TCR beta libraries were built with iRepertoire HTBI primers and CDR3-region Arm-PCR. TCRdb redid the calling of the multiplex PCR reads with MiXCR, one entry per CDR3 protein. The table lists around 250,000 distinct CDR3 sequences, around 18% of them singletons, with 14% in the top ten. Noted time point: newly diagnosed GD, antithyroid drugs for less than 3 months. PBMC RNA was the source of the TCR library. This same sample was also taken into another study, of T cells in Graves' hyperthyroidism and ophthalmopathy.

Here the sequenced sample was peripheral blood mononuclear cells (PBMCs), taken at new diagnosis, from a patient treated with antithyroid drugs. These receptors were taken from a woman aged 30 to 39 with Graves disease.

This clonotype was recorded at least ten times. The chain couples TRBV24-1 to TRBJ1-5; TRBD1 matches 9 bases. With 4 bases clipped from V and 9 bases from J, the junction kept 6 bases outside the gene matches. Germline-derived CDR1 and CDR2 are KGHDR and SFDVKD. CDR3 length: 14 residues. The CDR3 region is CATSDPQGAWPQHF. The CDR3 DNA reads TGTGCCACCAGTGACCCACAGGGGGCCTGGCCCCAGCATTTT.

This clonotype was recorded many times. The chain combines TRBV20-1 with TRBJ2-3; tentatively, D is TRBD2 (7 bases). This CDR3 has 16 residues. Germline V gene sequence: CDR1 DFQATT, CDR2 SNEGSKA (reference sequence). Trimming shortened V by 0 bases and J by 0 bases, and 13 bases separated the two germline ends. The CDR3 region is CSARDGRGASTDTQYF. CDR3 in DNA: TGCAGTGCTAGAGATGGGAGGGGGGCGAGCACAGATACGCAGTATTTT.

The genes are TRBV6-4 and TRBJ2-7; TRBD2 might be the D (6 bases). CDR1 and CDR2 from the germline V gene are MRHNA and SNTAGT. This CDR3 is built from 14 residues. Trimming removed 3 bases from V and 3 bases from J, with 12 bases in between. As DNA, the CDR3 is TGTGCCAGCAGTGAATTTAGCGGCAACTACGAGCAGTACTTC. It codes for CASSEFSGNYEQYF.

As to this clonotype: This may be a read error: a much more frequent sequence differs by one nucleotide. The chain recombines TRBV7-9 with TRBJ1-5, with TRBD1 matching over 10 bases. The CDR3 runs 16 residues. V lost 3 bases, J lost 8 bases, and 10 bases stayed unmatched. Germline-derived CDR1 and CDR2 are SEHNR and FQNEAQ (reference sequence). CDR3 in DNA: TGTGCCAGCAGCTTGGACGGGACAGGGGACTTGAAGCCCCAGCATTTT. Translating gives CASSLDGTGDLKPQHF.

This clonotype has ten or more counts. This chain joins TRBV20-1 and TRBJ2-1; D is perhaps TRBD2 (7 bases). Trimming removed 0 bases from V and 7 bases from J, with 13 bases in between. Germline V gene lookup returns CDR1 DFQATT and CDR2 SNEGSKA (reference sequence). The CDR3 is 14 residues long. The DNA of the CDR3 is TGCAGTGCTAGAGAGGGAGGGGGGCGGAATGAGCAGTTCTTC. Its translation: CSAREGGGRNEQFF.

This clonotype was recorded at least ten times. The V and J genes are TRBV7-8 and TRBJ2-1, with a weak D call TRBD2 (6 bases). Germline CDR1 is SGHVS and CDR2 is FQNEAQ. The CDR3 has 14 amino acids. V lost 0 bases to trimming and J lost 5 bases, with 8 bases between them. CDR3 residues: CASSLARGDNEQFF. The CDR3 DNA reads TGTGCCAGCAGCTTAGCGCGGGGTGACAATGAGCAGTTCTTC.

This clonotype was recorded many times. This chain links TRBV2 with TRBJ1-2, with 10 bases lining up with TRBD1. CDR1 is SNHLY, CDR2 FYNNEI, per germline. V gave up 6 bases and J gave up 0 bases; unmatched junction bases: 4. CDR3 length: 15 amino acids. CDR3 sequence reads: CASRPGQGTNYGYTF. For the CDR3, the DNA is TGTGCCAGCAGACCGGGACAGGGGACTAACTATGGCTACACCTTC.

In its sample, this clonotype was seen many times. The rearrangement links TRBV6-1 to TRBJ1-5; D may be TRBD1 (5 bases). Germline CDR1 MNHNS, CDR2 SASEGT. Deletions cut 7 bases from V and 4 bases from J, with 17 bases between. The CDR3 runs to 15 residues. CDR3 bases: TGTGCCAGCATCCCTGGCAGGGAGAAGAATCAGCCCCAGCATTTT. Translation: CASIPGREKNQPQHF.

The V and J genes are TRBV7-3 and TRBJ1-2; no definite D call. The CDR3 is made up of 15 amino acids. CDR1 is SGHTA and CDR2 is FQGTGA in the germline V gene. Trimming pared 5 bases from V and 8 bases from J, leaving 21 bases between. CDR3 coding DNA: TGTGCCAGCAGCCCCTTTCCCCCTCAAACTGGGGGCTACACCTTC. It yields the protein CASSPFPPQTGGYTF. The full variable domain, with the rest looked up from reference TRBV7-3 and TRBJ1-2, is GAGVSQTPSNKVTEKGKYVELRCDPISGHTALYWYRQSLGQGPEFLIYFQGTGAADDSGLPNDRFFAVRPEGSVSTLKIQRTERGDSAVYLCASSPFPPQTGGYTFGSGTRLTVV.

In this sample, this clonotype turned up many times. The gene calls are TRBV12-3 or TRBV12-4 and TRBJ2-4, with 14 bases aligning to TRBD2. J lost 9 bases, V lost 6 bases, and 13 bases had no gene match. The CDR3 has 17 residues. The CDR3 reads CASSPTSGGARGTIQYF. The CDR3, as DNA: TGTGCCAGCAGCCCGACTAGCGGGGGGGCCAGGGGCACCATTCAGTACTTC.

This clonotype was seen ten or more times. The chain carries TRBV12-5 and TRBJ2-5, with no clear D. Germline loops: CDR1 LGHNT, CDR2 FRNRAP. V gave up 6 bases and J gave up 4 bases, with 6 bases separating them. This CDR3 contains 11 residues. The CDR3 DNA sequence: TGTGCTAGTGGAGGCACAGAGACCCAGTACTTC. It translates to CASGGTETQYF. The full variable domain, in which reference TRBV12-5 and TRBJ2-5 provide the parts outside the CDR3, is DARVTQTPRHKVTEMGQEVTMRCQPILGHNTVFWYRQTMMQGLELLAYFRNRAPLDDSGMPKDRFSAEMPDATLATLKIQPSEPRDSAVYFCASGGTETQYFGPGTRLLVL.

This clonotype appeared many times. The chain couples TRBV3-1 to TRBJ2-3; D not resolved. The germline V gene encodes CDR1 LGHDT and CDR2 YNNKEL (reference sequence). V lost 4 bases to trimming and J lost 7 bases, with 9 bases between them. CDR3 length: 12 residues. This chain's CDR3 is CASSLARNTQYF. The CDR3 region has the DNA TGTGCCAGCAGCCTCGCAAGGAATACGCAGTATTTT.

This clonotype was seen at least ten times. The chain combines TRBV9 with TRBJ2-7; possible D gene TRBD1, 5 bases. Germline CDR1 is SGDLS and CDR2 is YYNGEE. V was cut by 0 bases and J by 2 bases, with 12 bases left in between. The CDR3 is 15 residues long. CDR3 protein: CASSVGAGQAYEQYF. DNA for the CDR3: TGTGCCAGCAGCGTAGGGGCAGGGCAAGCCTACGAGCAGTACTTC.

In its sample, this clonotype was seen many times. The chain links TRBV7-2 to TRBJ1-5; TRBD1 might be the D (5 bases). Germline V gene sequence: CDR1 SGHTA, CDR2 FQGNSA. CDR3 length: 14 residues. Trimming removed 1 base at V and 7 bases at J, with 11 bases between. CDR3 region: CASSLVVRQQPQHF. The CDR3 nucleotides are TGTGCCAGCAGCTTAGTCGTAAGACAGCAGCCCCAGCATTTT.

For this clonotype: A read error is the likely source, as a far larger clone sits one nucleotide away. The chain links TRBV9 to TRBJ2-1; either TRBD1 or TRBD2 may fit D (5 bases each). The germline gives CDR1 SGDLS, CDR2 YYNGEE. Trimming shortened V by 3 bases and J by 4 bases, and 8 bases separated the two germline ends. This CDR3 has 13 residues. In DNA, the CDR3 is TGTGCCAGCAGCGAAGGGGAGTACAATGAGCAGTTCTTC. Protein: CASSEGEYNEQFF.

This clonotype was seen at least ten times. The chain links TRBV5-6 to TRBJ2-3, with a possible D match to TRBD1 (6 bases). Deletions cut 6 bases from V and 2 bases from J, with 10 bases between. The CDR3 spans 13 residues. CDR1 and CDR2 (germline): SGHDT, YYEEEE. CDR3 in DNA: TGTGCCAGCAAGGGGGTTGTCACAGATACGCAGTATTTT. Its translation: CASKGVVTDTQYF.

V and J are TRBV6-5 and TRBJ1-2; TRBD1 aligns across 7 bases. V lost 4 bases and J lost 4; bases outside the gene matches: 9. Germline V lookup: CDR1 MNHEY, CDR2 SVGAGI. CDR3 length: 15 residues. The CDR3 sequence: CASSSIDRDPYGYTF. The CDR3 region has the DNA TGTGCCAGCAGTTCGATCGACAGGGACCCCTATGGCTACACCTTC.

The rearrangement uses TRBV7-9 and TRBJ1-3; no reliable D call. CDR3 length: 13 residues. Germline V gives CDR1 SEHNR, CDR2 FQNEAQ (reference sequence). Deletions cut 8 bases from V and 4 bases from J, with 12 bases between. Here the CDR3 DNA reads TGTGCCAGCCGGAAAGGAGCCGGAAACACCATATATTTT. Translating gives CASRKGAGNTIYF.

There are many counts of this clonotype. This CDR3 reads CASSLQQSQETQYF. The CDR3 nucleotides are TGTGCCAGCAGTTTACAACAGAGCCAAGAGACCCAGTACTTC. The gene calls are TRBV12-3 or TRBV12-4 and TRBJ2-5; no clear D. The CDR3 spans 14 residues. V lost 2 bases, J lost 1 base, and 8 bases lay in between.

The V and J genes are TRBV20-1 and TRBJ1-6; 7 nucleotides align to TRBD1. The CDR3 length is 14 residues. V lost 5 bases to trimming and J lost 18 bases; unmatched junction nucleotides: 19. Germline lookup yields CDR1 DFQATT and CDR2 SNEGSKA (reference sequence). CDR3 bases: TGCAGTGCTGTAGACAGGGCTCAAGCGGTCACCCCCCACTTT. This gives the protein CSAVDRAQAVTPHF.